These 9 T cell receptor beta chains came from one sample sequenced in a study of cytomegalovirus exposure and HLA in healthy donors (TCRdb year 2017). Receptor amplification or capture employed the immunoSEQ multiplex PCR assay. For the multiplex PCR, a mixture combining 60 forward primers for TCR Vbeta segments and 13 reverse primers for TCR Jbeta segments was used. TCRdb retrieved this table from immuneACCESS and kept in-frame rearrangements only. Not all clones are present; in checked studies, unresolved V genes account for under half, and no reason is known for the remainder. For this sample the table gives 100,000 to 150,000 clones, of which around 73% were detected only once. 1.5% of the sample comes from the top ten. The sequenced sample consisted of PBMCs. All receptors come from a female donor in good health and CMV-seronegative.

The V call is TRBV28, the J call TRBJ1-1, with D maybe TRBD1 (5 bases). V gave up 2 bases and J gave up 4 bases, with 11 bases separating them. The CDR3 is 14 residues long. Germline V gene lookup returns CDR1 MDHEN and CDR2 SYDVKM. The CDR3 DNA follows: TGTGCCAGCAGTTTAAGGGGTCCGGGCACTGAAGCTTTCTTT. Amino acids: CASSLRGPGTEAFF.

The CDR3 bases are TGTGCCAGCATCGGGACTAGCGGGAGGCCTAGCACAGATACGCAGTATTTT. This sequence encodes CASIGTSGRPSTDTQYF. The chain is built from TRBV11-2 and TRBJ2-3, with TRBD2 identical over 15 bases. The CDR3 runs 17 residues. Germline CDR1 reads SGHAT; CDR2 reads FQNNGV. J lost 0 bases, V lost 7 bases, and 5 bases had no gene match.

The V gene is TRBV7-2, the J gene TRBJ1-1; perhaps TRBD1 as D (6 bases). Trimming shortened V by 4 bases and J by 1 base, and 22 bases separated the two germline ends. The CDR3 covers 18 residues. Germline CDR1 is SGHTA and CDR2 is FQGNSA. CDR3 sequence reads: CASSSRAGVSHGNTEAFF. The CDR3 DNA is TGTGCCAGCAGCTCCCGGGCAGGGGTCTCACATGGGAACACTGAAGCTTTCTTT.

The rearrangement links TRBV10-3 to TRBJ2-7; 8 bases map to TRBD2. There are 14 residues in the CDR3. Losses at the gene ends were 8 bases for V and 0 bases for J; bases not matched to a gene: 6. Germline V lookup: CDR1 ENHRY, CDR2 SYGVKD. This CDR3 reads CAIAPAGGSYEQYF. DNA for the CDR3: TGTGCCATCGCCCCCGCGGGAGGCTCCTACGAGCAGTACTTC.

Remarks on this clone: A read error may account for a junction end that differs from germline. V and J are TRBV28 and TRBJ1-5; 7 bases are a match to TRBD1. Per germline, CDR1 MDHEN and CDR2 SYDVKM. The CDR3 has 11 residues. The CDR3 reads CASSTGTVVNF. The CDR3 nucleotides are TGTGCCAGCAGTACTGGGACAGTGGTCAATTTT.

Relative to its sample, this clone is medium-sized. The V and J genes are TRBV10-3 and TRBJ2-7, with 7 bases aligning to TRBD1. The CDR3 has 14 amino acids. Germline-derived CDR1 and CDR2 are ENHRY and SYGVKD. With 4 bases clipped from V and 5 bases from J, the junction kept 8 bases outside the gene matches. CDR3 nucleotides: TGTGCCATCAGTGGCAGGGAGAGGGGGCACGAGCAGTACTTC. Translating it yields CAISGRERGHEQYF.

This chain links TRBV9 with TRBJ2-3; D unclear. The CDR3 extends over 16 amino acids. CDR1 and CDR2 from the germline V gene are SGDLS and YYNGEE. V shed 0 bases and J shed 2 bases, with 13 bases lying between them. DNA of the CDR3: TGTGCCAGCAGCGTAGGGCCAGCGAGATTCACAGATACGCAGTATTTT. Translating gives CASSVGPARFTDTQYF. Supplemented by reference TRBV9 and TRBJ2-3, the full variable domain reads DSGVTQTPKHLITATGQRVTLRCSPRSGDLSVYWYQQSLDQGLQFLIQYYNGEERAKGNILERFSAQQFPDLHSELNLSSLELGDSALYFCASSVGPARFTDTQYFGPGTRLTVL.

This clone was seen only once. This chain connects TRBV29-1 to TRBJ2-7, with a weak D call TRBD1 (7 bases). Trimming took 3 bases from V and 1 from J, leaving 19 bases between them. The CDR3 spans 16 residues. Germline CDR1 reads SQVTM; CDR2 reads ANQGSEA. Written as DNA, the CDR3 is TGCAGCGTTGAGGCGGAGGGGGCCGGAATTTCCTACGAGCAGTACTTC. It encodes CSVEAEGAGISYEQYF.

The rearrangement joins TRBV6-6 to TRBJ1-4; D is unclear. V lost 5 bases and J 1 base, leaving 11 bases between the germline ends. This CDR3 region has 15 residues. CDR1 MNHNY and CDR2 SVGAGI come from the germline V gene (reference sequence). The CDR3 DNA sequence: TGTGCCAGCAGTCACGGTGCGGGAACTAATGAAAAACTGTTTTTT. Amino acids: CASSHGAGTNEKLFF.